The clone carrying this TCR beta chain was counted a few times. The antigen remains unidentified. This sample is drawn from a study of shared clonotypes between healthy human individuals. The naive CD8 population came from CD45RO-negative cells selected for CCR7, without terminally differentiated effector memory CD45RA+ cells. The V gene's germline CDR1 is MGHRA and CDR2 YSYEKL. V was trimmed by 0 bases and J by 7 bases, leaving 12 bases between them. The CDR3 totals 14 residues. Here immunoSEQ multiplex PCR was the method, and the copy in TCRdb shows in-frame clones only, minus some. The sample has about 870,000 clones, almost 95% seen once. Whole-study results and caveats: Clonotype sharing across a few donors was observed for around 5% of naive CD4 clonotypes.

The rearrangement uses TRBV4-1 and TRBJ1-2; the D gene is possibly TRBD1 (6 bases). This receptor was taken from a man aged 30 to 45 in good health. Sequenced sample: naive CD8+ T cells sorted from blood. CDR3 sequence reads: CASSQETGKVGYTF. CDR3 nucleotides: TGCGCCAGCAGCCAAGAAACAGGGAAGGTTGGCTACACCTTC.